This T cell receptor beta chain was profiled in a study of cytomegalovirus exposure and HLA in healthy donors (dated by TCRdb to about 2017). Describing the broader study: According to an earlier analysis of around 600 of the donors, 200 million or so T cells yielded 90 million to 140 million unique TCR beta sequences and about 300 Gb of sequence data. In a later analysis, previously published TCR beta repertoires from 666 donors were re-analyzed and high-resolution HLA genotyping was added so that TCR occurrence patterns could be studied. Genome-wide SNP genotypes for about three fifths of the roughly 700 donors were used in a later genetic analysis, which treated that subset as a discovery cohort. HLA typing included class I and class II loci at four-digit resolution. Among the roughly 390 genotyped donors, about 83% belonged to the genetic ancestry cluster associated with self-reported Caucasian donors. The aim of the study was to test whether cataloging public T cell receptors could identify signatures of past pathogen exposure. Alongside the repertoire data, information on donor age, sex, ethnicity and CMV serostatus was compiled. Several DR-DQ haplotypes were treated as single units for association and clustering because of strong linkage in the cohort. Typing coverage varied by locus: roughly 620-640 donors for A, B, C, DRB1 and DQB1; approximately 560 for DQA1; 600 to 610 for DPA1; roughly 450 for DPB1. Every repertoire in the discovery cohort had been generated on one and the same sequencing platform. To predict cytomegalovirus infection status, the study brought together high-throughput TCR immunosequencing, statistical association of individual TCRs with disease status, and machine learning. The T cell repertoires of 666 subjects were profiled by immunosequencing and related to cytomegalovirus serostatus. An earlier analysis of approximately 580 of the donors used high-throughput TCR beta sequencing to judge whether each TCR beta V gene segment behaved as functional or pseudogenic. The later analysis used no new phenotypic data to find candidate immune exposures, relying instead on TCR beta sequences and their occurrence across donors. A separate validation cohort of over 95 different subjects was used in addition to the 666-subject first cohort. On average, about 200,000 unique TCR beta nucleotide sequences were sequenced per donor among a few hundred genotyped donors of the cohort, with 15% to 20% of those sequences being non-productive. About 330 gigabases of sequencing data and 91 million or so unique TCR sequences made up an early release that covered approximately 650 HLA-typed donors. Here is what the overall study found, with its caveats: This cohort had only TCR beta chains sequenced, and the lack of alpha or paired-chain data limited which features could be detected. Some IMGT-functional V segments, including TRBV6-2 and TRBV6-3, could not be told apart with the 87-base-pair reads, so those segments were excluded. Three of the identified cytomegalovirus-associated TCR beta chains were confirmed in vitro to be specific for cytomegalovirus antigens. According to a later analysis, parvovirus B19, influenza, CMV and Epstein-Barr virus appeared linked to several top co-occurrence clusters. The earlier analysis of 587 of the donors excluded seventeen rarely observed V segments, including chromosome 9 orphons, because counts were too low. At a false discovery rate of 0.05, a later analysis linked some 17,000 TCR beta sequences to specific HLA alleles. When HLA alleles, especially DR and DQ, strongly co-occurred, attributing TCR associations to individual alleles was difficult. It was suggested by the authors that the approach could potentially be generalized to other disease states and immunological phenotypes. A later analysis found that HLA-associated TCR beta chains were more clonally expanded and had lower generation probabilities than equally common non-associated chains. Linkage disequilibrium might explain the correlated functional status among segregating V segments, but an unknown experimental factor could not be excluded. A later analysis found that most CMV-associated TCR beta chains appeared HLA-restricted, with HLA associations seemingly driven largely by CMV exposure. Because some donors lacked HLA typing at each locus, the association tests relied only on the typed subset. CMV serostatus was the only immune exposure information available for the cohort. Most TCR sequences were observed very rarely across donors, whereas some public TCRs were present in many individuals. In a later genetic analysis, fewer N-insertions in productive TCRs were reported among donors in an Asian-associated ancestry cluster than the roughly 640-donor mean. The study listed 150 to 200 TCR beta chains as associated with cytomegalovirus. The classifier was reported to diagnose cytomegalovirus status with high specificity and sensitivity in both the original cohort and the validation cohort. In an earlier analysis of 500 to 650 of the donors, most TCR beta V segments appeared in productive rearrangements about 87% or about 30% of the time, broadly matching IMGT annotations. The sequencing pipeline was judged likely to have produced a cluster of highly shared sequence variants as a technical artifact. A later genetic analysis associated a missense DCLRE1C variant with V-gene and J-gene trimming of TCR beta chains, and an independent cohort replicated the association. In a later analysis, the rate of TCR association differed among HLA loci, with DRB1 alleles having the most associated TCRs and HLA-C alleles having the fewest. A further reported finding was that TCR beta sequences accurately predicted the HLA-A and HLA-B alleles for most subjects in the first cohort. Sequencing depth was assumed to be roughly uniform across donors in the presence/absence analyses, though that assumption may not hold.

Trimming accounts for 3 bases at V and 0 bases at J, while the number of junction bases matched to no gene is 6. The CDR3 has 17 amino acids, counting the end cysteine and phenylalanine. Only CDR3 DNA remains: 51 bases, in frame from the first base. The germline V gene yields SGHVS for CDR1 and FNYEAQ for CDR2. The cohort comprised fewer than 750 healthy bone marrow donors. All cohort members were sampled while nominally healthy, although unrecorded immune exposures were likely present. The donor tested CMV seronegative and was one of the 352 seronegative cohort members. A peripheral blood sample was provided by each donor, and peripheral blood mononuclear cells were used for TCR beta sequencing. The Qiagen DNeasy Blood Extraction Kit was used to extract genomic DNA from the blood cell samples. Library preparation used the immunoSEQ multiplex PCR assay. The multiplex PCR relied on a mix of 60 forward primers for TCR Vbeta segments and 13 reverse primers for TCR Jbeta segments. Amplification of the CDR3 region of rearranged TCR beta genes was performed with a multiplex PCR assay on genomic DNA. The amplified TCR beta libraries were sequenced on the Illumina HiSeq System as 87-base-pair reads. Per the source publication's procedure: Across the 500 to 750 repertoires, a later analysis counted roughly 84 million unique TCR beta chains, roughly 11 million of which were shared by at least two donors. To remove PCR and sequencing errors, raw reads were error-corrected and collapsed into unique sequences using a nearest-neighbor algorithm that merged closely related sequences. To assign V, D and J gene segments, CDR3 sequences were aligned to IMGT reference sequences. For a sequence to be retained, a match of at least six nucleotides to both a V gene segment and a J gene segment was required. Rearrangements were called productive when the CDR3 lacked stop codons and stayed in frame with V and J; all others were non-productive. CDR3 was defined by IMGT convention, running from the second conserved V-encoded cysteine to the conserved J-encoded phenylalanine. The earlier analysis of 450 to 750 of the donors excluded any sequence lacking an unambiguous match to a single V gene segment. An earlier analysis of 550 to 650 of the donors classified V segments as functional when productive rearrangements were above 56.7% and as segregating when the standard deviation between donors was above 5%. A statistical classification framework was developed to diagnose cytomegalovirus status using the catalog of TCR beta chain sequences. V and J gene assignment, in a later analysis, came from comparing TCR nucleotide sequences with IMGT/GENE-DB human TR gene sequences. In a later analysis, CDR3 sequences and most-parsimonious VDJ recombination scenarios were assigned using the TCRdist pipeline. In a later analysis, every TCR beta chain was defined by the combination of its CDR3 amino acid sequence and its V-gene family, and reads without a unique V-gene family were dropped. In a later analysis, approximately 590 highly shared, low-generation-probability nucleotide sequences were removed to address suspected cross-contamination and a sequencing artifact. A later analysis calculated a clonal expansion index for each public chain from normalized within-repertoire ranks of inferred template counts. In a later analysis, generation probabilities were computed using a VDJ recombination model fitted to out-of-frame rearrangements, and the results were checked against IGoR. In a later analysis, hypergeometric tests were used to score TCR-TCR, TCR-HLA and TCR-CMV co-occurrence, with a repertoire-size bias correction applied to TCR pairs. False discovery rates were estimated in a later analysis by permuting HLA or CMV assignments 20 times. In a later analysis, co-occurring TCRs were grouped with DBSCAN, and TCRdist sequence similarity was added when clustering was performed within HLA-allele-positive subsets. Repertoires with fewer than 30,000 or more than 120,000 public chains, plus five repertoires with anomalous nucleotide sharing, were excluded from co-occurrence clustering. Imported from immuneACCESS, the table was reduced by TCRdb to in-frame sequences with V and J called. These copies leave out some clones; in studies compared against another copy, an unresolved V gene accounts for under half, and the cause of the remainder is not known. For V, J and clone size, that table is used; D and trimming come from the DNA. Within this sample are about 160,000 clones, with around 84% of them counted one time only. The ten largest clones capture 1.5% to 2.5% of the sample.

For this clone: Its target antigen remains unknown. Within one base of it there is no much larger clone, and no base qualities were kept.

This receptor was obtained from a man aged 18 to 29 in good health and CMV-seronegative. The chain links TRBV7-6 with TRBJ2-1, with TRBD2 identical over 9 junction bases. The sample comprised PBMCs. CDR3 sequence: CASSLPSGANSYNEQFF. The DNA is as follows: TGTGCCAGCAGCTTGCCTAGCGGGGCTAACTCCTACAATGAGCAGTTCTTC.